This T cell receptor beta chain was observed in a study of blood T cell repertoires in COVID-19. About the research overall: The United States, Italy and Spain provided the acute and convalescent COVID-19 samples. The cDNA or gDNA used as material had been derived from T cells, B-cell-depleted T cells, or PBMCs.

In the authors' workflow: Estimation of nucleated cell counts relied on the amplification of reference gene primers. Measured with immunoSEQ multiplex PCR; TCRdb has only the in-frame clones, and not every one. V, J and clone size derive from that table, while D and trimming were established from the DNA sequence. Of approximately 120,000 clones listed, 65% to 90% were seen once; the top ten hold around 27%. Unmatched junction bases numbered 13, after V lost 5 bases and J lost 4 bases. Looked up from germline, CDR1 is LNHDA and CDR2 is SQIVND (reference sequence). The CDR3 extends over 16 amino acids.

This TCR was sampled from a woman older than 75 with acute or convalescent COVID-19. This chain uses TRBV19 with TRBJ1-2, with 7 bases matching TRBD1. Sequencing was carried out using peripheral blood. CDR3 nucleotides: TGTGCCAGTAGTCCCAATAGACCGGGACAGTCCTATGGCTACACCTTC. Residues: CASSPNRPGQSYGYTF.